The rows below give T cell receptor beta chains drawn from one sample of a study of post-analysis software for immune sequencing data. TCRdb passed the PCR reads through MiXCR, listing each CDR3 protein once. The sample shows 800,000 to 950,000 distinct CDR3 sequences, roughly 50% of them seen only once. The material sequenced was blood. The receptors were sampled from a girl between 10 and 17 years old with multiple sclerosis. Each CDR3 is given with its conserved first and last residue. The D gene is left open where the match is weak. For some rows the clone size is stated as once, few or many, or as a class when expanded; others skip it.

j_call,d_call,v_call,clone_size,cdr3_nt,cdr3_aa
TRBJ2-7,-,TRBV14,-,TGTGCCAGCAGCCAAGGGGTAACGGGGCACTACTACGAGCAGTACTTC,CASSQGVTGHYYEQYF
TRBJ1-1,-,TRBV24-1,-,TGTGCCACCAGAGGGGAGGACACTGAAGCTTTCTTT,CATRGEDTEAFF
TRBJ2-1,-,TRBV4-1,once,TGCGCCAGCAGCCAAACACAGAGCTCCTACAATGAGCAGTTCTTC,CASSQTQSSYNEQFF
TRBJ1-2,-,TRBV5-1,-,TGCGCCAGCAGCCCGACCGGTTATGGCTACACCTTC,CASSPTGYGYTF
TRBJ1-2,TRBD1,TRBV29-1,few,TGCAGCGTTGAAGAAAAGGGGGCGAACTATGGCTACACCTTC,CSVEEKGANYGYTF
TRBJ2-1,TRBD2,TRBV29-1,-,TGCAGCGTTTTAACTAGCGGATACAATGAGCAGTTCTTC,CSVLTSGYNEQFF
TRBJ2-7,TRBD2,TRBV29-1,-,TGCAGCGTTCGAACGCCGGGGGGCGAGCAGTACTTC,CSVRTPGGEQYF
TRBJ2-3,-,TRBV29-1,-,TGCAGCGTTGACACAGATACGCAGTATTTT,CSVDTDTQYF
TRBJ2-7,TRBD1,TRBV29-1,-,TGCAGCGTTGCTGCAGGGGGATACGAGCAGTACTTC,CSVAAGGYEQYF
TRBJ2-3,TRBD2,TRBV10-1,-,TGCGCCAGCAGTGATAAGACTAGCGGGATTGGTACTTACGTGGATACGCAGTATTTT,CASSDKTSGIGTYVDTQYF
TRBJ1-6,TRBD1,TRBV29-1,-,TGCAGCGTCCGACAGGGGACGGATAATTCACCCCTCCACTTT,CSVRQGTDNSPLHF
TRBJ1-2,-,TRBV6-1,-,TGTGCCAGCAGTGCAAACTCAGGCTATGGCTACACCTTC,CASSANSGYGYTF
TRBJ2-1,TRBD1,TRBV11-3,-,TGTGCCAGCAGCTCCGGGACAGACATCAATGAAGGGCAGTTCTTC,CASSSGTDINEGQFF
TRBJ2-7,TRBD1,TRBV20-1,-,TGCAGTGCTAGAGTTGGCAGGGGGCTAATGACCGACAAAACCTACGAGCAGTACTTC,CSARVGRGLMTDKTYEQYF
TRBJ1-1,-,TRBV15,-,TGTGCCACCACTAACAGGGCCGCGAACACTGAAGCTTTCTTT,CATTNRAANTEAFF
TRBJ2-1,TRBD2,TRBV6-5,-,TGTGCCAGCAGTTACAGGGCGGGAGCGGGGAATGAGCAGTTCTTC,CASSYRAGAGNEQFF
TRBJ2-1,TRBD2,TRBV7-6,few,TGTGCCAGCAGCTCCGGGACTAGCAATTTTAATGAGCAGTTCTTC,CASSSGTSNFNEQFF
TRBJ2-7,-,TRBV7-9,-,TGTGCCAGCAGCCCCCCCACCCGGGACACGGGCTACTACGAGCAGTACTTC,CASSPPTRDTGYYEQYF
TRBJ2-7,-,TRBV15,-,TGTGCCACCAGCGGTTCACTAGGAACGGGCGAGCAGTACTTC,CATSGSLGTGEQYF
TRBJ2-1,TRBD2,TRBV20-1,-,TGCAGTGCTAGAGATCCTAGCGGGATCTACAATGAGCAGTTCTTC,CSARDPSGIYNEQFF
TRBJ2-2,-,TRBV5-1,-,TGCGCCAGCAGCCACCGGGCCGGGGAGCTGTTTTTT,CASSHRAGELFF
TRBJ1-1,TRBD1,TRBV6-1,-,TGTGCCATCACGGTGGACAGGGGGGGAACTGAAGCTTTCTTT,CAITVDRGGTEAFF
TRBJ2-7,TRBD1,TRBV27,-,TGTGCCATCGGCACGGGACAGGGCTCCTACGAGCAGTACTTC,CAIGTGQGSYEQYF
TRBJ2-3,-,TRBV12-3/TRBV12-4,few,TGTGCCAGCAGTTTAGGGCTGGAGGATACGCAGTATTTT,CASSLGLEDTQYF
TRBJ2-7,-,TRBV9,-,TGTGCCAGCAGCGTAGATCAGGGCCCCTACGAGCAGTACTTC,CASSVDQGPYEQYF
TRBJ2-5,-,TRBV29-1,few,TGCAGCGTTGATGTGCGGGGTGAAGAGACCCAGTACTTC,CSVDVRGEETQYF
TRBJ1-5,-,TRBV12-3/TRBV12-4,-,TGTGCCAGCACCCCTACGACAGGCAATCAGCCCCAGCATTTT,CASTPTTGNQPQHF
TRBJ1-2,TRBD1,TRBV12-3/TRBV12-4,-,TGTGCCAGCAGTTTGAGCCCCCTCGGGACAGTCTACTATGGCTACACCTTC,CASSLSPLGTVYYGYTF
TRBJ2-1,TRBD2,TRBV7-2,once,TGTGCCAGCAGCCGAACCAGACTAGCGGGGAACCAAGAGACCCAGTTCTTC,CASSRTRLAGNQETQFF
TRBJ1-5,-,TRBV6-5,-,TGTGCCAGCAGGCCTCAGGGGTCCCGCCAGCCCCAGCATTTT,CASRPQGSRQPQHF
TRBJ2-5,-,TRBV11-2,-,TGTGCCAGCAGCTTAGGCCCGGATGTAGGTGGGGGGACCCAGTACTTC,CASSLGPDVGGGTQYF
TRBJ2-1,TRBD2,TRBV18,few,TGTGCCAGCTCACCAAGGTTACGCGGGAGTAACTACAATGAGCAGTTCTTC,CASSPRLRGSNYNEQFF
TRBJ2-5,TRBD2,TRBV10-2,-,TGCGCCAGCAGTGAGTCTCGACTAGCGGGAGGGTCCCGCCAAGAGACCCAGTACTTC,CASSESRLAGGSRQETQYF
TRBJ1-2,-,TRBV6-1,-,TGTGCCAGCAGTGACCGGGAGACGGATGGCTACACCTTC,CASSDRETDGYTF
TRBJ2-7,TRBD1,TRBV25-1,-,TGTGCCAGCAGTGCGTTACAGGGGGTTGCGAACGAGCAGTACTTC,CASSALQGVANEQYF
TRBJ2-1,TRBD2,TRBV12-3/TRBV12-4,few,TGTGCCAGCAGTTTATCCCGAGCTAGCGGGGGGGGAAGCTCCTACAATGAGCAGTTCTTC,CASSLSRASGGGSSYNEQFF
TRBJ2-5,-,TRBV25-1,-,TGTGCCAGCGTATTGTACCGGGGGCAAGAGACCCAGTACTTC,CASVLYRGQETQYF
TRBJ2-1,-,TRBV6-1,many,TGTGCCAGCAGTTTCAATGAGCAGTTCTTC,CASSFNEQFF
TRBJ2-7,-,TRBV20-1,-,TGCAGTGCTATGGACACAACCTACGAGCAGTACTTC,CSAMDTTYEQYF